This T cell receptor beta chain comes out of a study of CD8 T cells in Susac syndrome. Sequencing of TCR beta was undertaken in CD8+ and CD4+ T cells derived from blood. Each multiple sclerosis control was a treatment-naive patient with relapsing-remitting disease that was either stable or active. TEMRA cells were FACS-enriched, and CD8+ and CD4+ T cells were isolated negatively. A quantity of roughly 0.5 to 1 ug RNA underwent reverse transcription using random hexamers. TCRdb independently ran MiXCR on the immunoSEQ multiplex PCR reads; one entry per CDR3 protein. This table holds 200,000 or so distinct CDR3 sequences, roughly 96% found once. The trim removed 0 bases at V and 4 bases at J, leaving 14 bases unmatched. This CDR3 comprises 18 residues. Germline V gene lookup returns CDR1 SNHLY and CDR2 FYNNEI.

The sequenced material came from CD4+ T cells from PBMCs. The V and J genes are TRBV2 and TRBJ2-7, with 8 bases matching TRBD2. This sequence originates from a human donor with multiple sclerosis. CDR3 nucleotides: TGTGCCAGCAGTGAAGCGGCCATCTGGGGGACTAGAGGTTACGAGCAGTACTTC. It specifies CASSEAAIWGTRGYEQYF.